Ten or more counts support the clone carrying this TCR beta chain. The antigen is unknown. Amplified regions were TCR beta CDR3 sequences from RNA transcripts. Using the HTBI primer set, a first-round RT-PCR was run on the TCR CDR3. TCRdb called the multiplex PCR reads again in MiXCR, with one record for every CDR3 protein. The sample lists 450,000 to 550,000 distinct CDR3 sequences; roughly a quarter were seen once. This entry is derived from a study of T cells in Graves' hyperthyroidism and ophthalmopathy. Overall study: Peripheral blood was obtained at initial diagnosis, preceding any treatment.

Inclusion characteristics of ophthalmopathy patients comprised a Clinical Activity Score of at least 3, a NOSPECS grade of at least 4, and duration under 3 months. Over 9 ml of fresh peripheral blood supplied the PBMCs. V lost 6 bases to trimming and J lost 0 bases, with 15 bases between them. CDR3 length equals 16 residues. The germline gives CDR1 SNHLY, CDR2 FYNNEI. Whole-study results and caveats: Most clonotypes expanded in thyroid above 0.001 were likewise present in blood.

This chain uses TRBV2 with TRBJ2-4; no clear D gene. This sequence originates from a woman aged 25 to 45 with Graves' ophthalmopathy. Sequences were obtained from blood. CDR3 bases: TGTGCCAGCAGCCTCGGATTGAAACAAGCCAAAAACATTCAGTACTTC. Its translation: CASSLGLKQAKNIQYF.